This T cell receptor (beta chain) was recorded in a study of TIL therapy for anti-PD-1-resistant metastatic lung cancer. For the study at large: Four tumors were EGFR-mutant and two were ALK-rearranged.

The time point denotes: pre-treatment sample, taken before nivolumab and TIL therapy. The libraries were made with immunoSEQ v3. Each library reached 1.5 million to 2.5 million read pairs, or about 5-6.5 million at deep level. TCRdb keeps only in-frame clones here, not all; method: immunoSEQ multiplex PCR. The sample has about 16,000 clones; 70% to 85% are singletons. Trimming took off 3 bases at V and 7 bases at J, with 12 bases between the two ends. CDR1 is MDHEN, CDR2 SYDVKM, per germline. This CDR3 spans 13 amino acids. The chain uses TRBV28 and TRBJ1-2; a possible D gene is TRBD1 (5 bases). Here the sequenced sample was blood, taken at baseline. This receptor was identified in a person aged 25-85 years with non-small cell lung cancer. CDR3 DNA: TGTGCCAGCAGTTTCGAGGCAGGGAGTGGCTACACCTTC. As protein: CASSFEAGSGYTF.